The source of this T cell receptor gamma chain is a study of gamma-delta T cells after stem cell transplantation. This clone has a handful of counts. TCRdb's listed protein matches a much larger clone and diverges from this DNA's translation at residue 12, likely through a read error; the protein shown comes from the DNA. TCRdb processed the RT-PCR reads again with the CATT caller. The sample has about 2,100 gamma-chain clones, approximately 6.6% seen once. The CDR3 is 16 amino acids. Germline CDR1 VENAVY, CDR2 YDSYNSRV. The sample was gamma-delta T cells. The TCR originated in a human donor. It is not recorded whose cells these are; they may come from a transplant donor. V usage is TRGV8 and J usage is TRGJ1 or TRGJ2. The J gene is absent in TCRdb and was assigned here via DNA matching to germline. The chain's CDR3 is CATWDSRLQNYDKKLF. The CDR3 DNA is TGTGCCACCTGGGATAGTCGATTACAGAATTATGATAAGAAACTCTTT.